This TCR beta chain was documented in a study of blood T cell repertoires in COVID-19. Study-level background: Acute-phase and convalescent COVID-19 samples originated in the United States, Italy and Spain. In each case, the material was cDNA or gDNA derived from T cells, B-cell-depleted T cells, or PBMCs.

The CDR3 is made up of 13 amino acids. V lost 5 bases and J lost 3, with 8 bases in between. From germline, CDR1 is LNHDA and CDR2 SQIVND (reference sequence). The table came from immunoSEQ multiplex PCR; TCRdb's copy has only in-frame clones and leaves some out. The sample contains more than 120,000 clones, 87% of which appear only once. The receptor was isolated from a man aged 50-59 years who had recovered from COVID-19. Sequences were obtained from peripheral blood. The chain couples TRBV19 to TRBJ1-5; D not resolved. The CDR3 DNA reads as TGTGCCAGTAGTGGCACAGTCAATCAGCCCCAGCATTTT. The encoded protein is CASSGTVNQPQHF.